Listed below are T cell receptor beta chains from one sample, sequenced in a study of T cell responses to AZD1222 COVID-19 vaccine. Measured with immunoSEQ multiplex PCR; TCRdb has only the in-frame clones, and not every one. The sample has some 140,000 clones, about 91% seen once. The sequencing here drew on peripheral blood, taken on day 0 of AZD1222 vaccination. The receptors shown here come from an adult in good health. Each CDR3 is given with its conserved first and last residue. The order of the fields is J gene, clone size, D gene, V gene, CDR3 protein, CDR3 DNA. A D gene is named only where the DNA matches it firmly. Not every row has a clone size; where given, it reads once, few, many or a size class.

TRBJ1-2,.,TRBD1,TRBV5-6,CASSGQGAGGYTF,TGTGCCAGCAGCGGACAGGGGGCTGGTGGCTACACCTTC
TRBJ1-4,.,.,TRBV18,CASSRVATNEKLFF,TGTGCCAGCTCACGGGTAGCAACTAATGAAAAACTGTTTTTT
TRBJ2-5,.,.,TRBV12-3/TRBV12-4,CASSFGGWETQYF,TGTGCCAGCAGTTTTGGGGGGTGGGAGACCCAGTACTTC
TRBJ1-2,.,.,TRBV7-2,CASSLGPLANYGYTF,TGTGCCAGCAGCTTAGGTCCGTTAGCTAACTATGGCTACACCTTC
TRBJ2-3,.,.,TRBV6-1,CASSEVNPDTQYF,TGTGCCAGCAGTGAGGTCAATCCAGATACGCAGTATTTT
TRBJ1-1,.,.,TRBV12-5,CASGWGRKEAEAFF,TGTGCTAGTGGTTGGGGGCGCAAGGAGGCTGAAGCTTTCTTT
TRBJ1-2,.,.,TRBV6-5,CAAWDDRTFYGYTF,TGTGCCGCATGGGACGACAGGACCTTCTATGGCTACACCTTC
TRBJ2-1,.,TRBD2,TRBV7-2,CASSLGELAGARNEQFF,TGTGCCAGCAGCTTAGGGGAACTAGCGGGGGCTCGGAATGAGCAGTTCTTC
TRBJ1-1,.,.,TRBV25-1,CASAGGTEAFF,TGTGCCAGTGCTGGGGGCACTGAAGCTTTCTTT
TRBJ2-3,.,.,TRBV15,CATATGTDTQYF,TGTGCCACCGCAACAGGGACAGATACGCAGTATTTT
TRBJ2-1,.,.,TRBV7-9,CASSATDNEQFF,TGTGCCAGCAGCGCTACAGACAATGAGCAGTTCTTC
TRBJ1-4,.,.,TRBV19,CASSSTAATNEKLFF,TGTGCCAGTAGTAGTACAGCTGCAACTAATGAAAAACTGTTTTTT
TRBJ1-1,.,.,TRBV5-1,CASSLVQGDLSAFF,TGCGCCAGCAGCTTGGTACAGGGAGATCTATCAGCTTTCTTT
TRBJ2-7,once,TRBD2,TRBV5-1,CASSLGLAGGYEQYF,TGCGCCAGCAGCTTGGGACTAGCGGGGGGCTACGAGCAGTACTTC
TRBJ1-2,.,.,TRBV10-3,CAISESQGDGYTF,TGTGCCATCAGTGAGTCCCAGGGAGATGGCTACACCTTC
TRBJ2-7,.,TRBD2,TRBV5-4,CASTRAGGGSYEQYF,TGTGCCAGCACCCGAGCCGGCGGGGGCTCCTACGAGCAGTACTTC
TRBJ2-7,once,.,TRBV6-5,CASSYSKVAYEQYF,TGTGCCAGCAGTTACTCGAAAGTCGCCTACGAGCAGTACTTC
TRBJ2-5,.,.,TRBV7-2,CASSLVGSPETQYF,TGTGCCAGCAGCTTAGTCGGGAGTCCAGAGACCCAGTACTTC
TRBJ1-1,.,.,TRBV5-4,CASSLARGAGTEAFF,TGTGCCAGCAGCTTGGCCAGGGGCGCGGGCACTGAAGCTTTCTTT
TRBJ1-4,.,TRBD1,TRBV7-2,CASSLDRGLDEKLFF,TGTGCCAGCAGCCTAGACAGGGGGCTAGACGAAAAACTGTTTTTT
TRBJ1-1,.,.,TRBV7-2,CASSLDHTVEAFF,TGTGCCAGCAGCTTAGATCATACAGTTGAAGCTTTCTTT
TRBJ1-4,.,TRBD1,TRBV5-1,CASSLFGTGGNEKLFF,TGCGCCAGCAGCCTCTTCGGGACAGGGGGCAATGAAAAACTGTTTTTT
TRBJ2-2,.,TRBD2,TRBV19,CASSIIAGNTGELFF,TGTGCCAGTAGTATTATAGCGGGGAACACCGGGGAGCTGTTTTTT
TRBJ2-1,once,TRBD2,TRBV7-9,CASSPSGGGEQFF,TGTGCCAGCAGCCCGAGCGGGGGCGGTGAGCAGTTCTTC
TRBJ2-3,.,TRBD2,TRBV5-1,CASTDQGGSSTDTQYF,TGCGCCAGCACTGATCAGGGCGGGAGTAGCACAGATACGCAGTATTTT
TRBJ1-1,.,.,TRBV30,CAWGRGGNTEAFF,TGTGCCTGGGGCCGCGGGGGTAACACTGAAGCTTTCTTT
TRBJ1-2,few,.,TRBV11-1,CASSLNQGELGGYTF,TGTGCCAGCAGCTTAAATCAAGGGGAGCTTGGTGGCTACACCTTC
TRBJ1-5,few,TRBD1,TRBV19,CASSITIRDRGDQPQHF,TGTGCCAGTAGTATAACAATCCGGGACAGGGGAGATCAGCCCCAGCATTTT
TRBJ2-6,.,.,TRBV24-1,CATSDGTTGANVLTF,TGTGCCACCAGTGATGGGACGACTGGGGCCAACGTCCTGACTTTC
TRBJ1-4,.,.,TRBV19,CASSPLPGATNEKLFF,TGTGCCAGTAGTCCGCTTCCCGGGGCAACTAATGAAAAACTGTTTTTT
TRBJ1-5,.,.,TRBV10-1,CASSELRGFGQPQHF,TGCGCCAGCAGTGAGCTCCGTGGGTTCGGTCAGCCCCAGCATTTT
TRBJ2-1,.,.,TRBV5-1,CASSLGSYNEQFF,TGCGCCAGCAGCTTGGGCAGTTACAATGAGCAGTTCTTC
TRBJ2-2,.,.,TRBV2,CASGQNPVNTGELFF,TGTGCCAGCGGACAGAACCCTGTGAACACCGGGGAGCTGTTTTTT
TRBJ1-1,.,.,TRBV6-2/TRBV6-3,CASSYARRRGVNTEAFF,TGTGCCAGCAGTTACGCCAGGAGGAGAGGGGTGAACACTGAAGCTTTCTTT
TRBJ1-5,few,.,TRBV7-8,CASSPLPVQAQPQHF,TGTGCCAGCAGCCCATTGCCGGTACAGGCTCAGCCCCAGCATTTT
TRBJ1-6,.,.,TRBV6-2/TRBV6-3,CASSYLGKVSPLHF,TGTGCCAGCAGTTATTTGGGTAAAGTTTCACCCCTCCACTTT
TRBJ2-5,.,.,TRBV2,CASSEEGEETQYF,TGTGCCAGCAGTGAAGAGGGGGAAGAGACCCAGTACTTC
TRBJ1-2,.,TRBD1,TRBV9,CASSVAPGGSANYGYTF,TGTGCCAGCAGCGTAGCTCCAGGGGGATCAGCTAACTATGGCTACACCTTC
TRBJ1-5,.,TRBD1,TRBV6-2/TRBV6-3,CASSYSTGKGYSNQPQHF,TGTGCCAGCAGTTACTCGACAGGGAAGGGTTATAGCAATCAGCCCCAGCATTTT
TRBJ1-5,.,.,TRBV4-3,CASSQEWGDAQPQHF,TGCGCCAGCAGCCAAGAGTGGGGGGATGCGCAGCCCCAGCATTTT
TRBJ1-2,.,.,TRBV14,CASSQAQNYGYTF,TGTGCCAGCAGCCAAGCACAGAACTATGGCTACACCTTC
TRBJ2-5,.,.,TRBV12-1,CASPIQGLGGTQYF,TGTGCCAGCCCGATCCAGGGGCTAGGTGGGACCCAGTACTTC
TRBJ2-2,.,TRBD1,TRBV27,CASSYGRTGGDGAGELFF,TGTGCCAGCAGTTACGGGAGAACAGGGGGCGATGGTGCCGGGGAGCTGTTTTTT
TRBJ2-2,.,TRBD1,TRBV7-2,CASTSGQGGTGELFF,TGTGCCAGCACCTCGGGACAGGGCGGCACCGGGGAGCTGTTTTTT
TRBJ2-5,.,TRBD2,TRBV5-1,CASTPSLAGQETQYF,TGCGCCAGCACCCCATCCCTAGCGGGGCAAGAGACCCAGTACTTC
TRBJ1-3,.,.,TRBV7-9,CASSPDNSGNTIYF,TGTGCCAGCAGCCCTGACAACTCTGGAAACACCATATATTTT
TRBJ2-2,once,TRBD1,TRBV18,CASSPGQGLATNTGELFF,TGTGCCAGCTCACCCGGACAGGGTTTGGCCACCAACACCGGGGAGCTGTTTTTT
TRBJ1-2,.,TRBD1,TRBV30,CAWSVTQGSGYTF,TGTGCCTGGAGTGTCACACAGGGGAGTGGCTACACCTTC
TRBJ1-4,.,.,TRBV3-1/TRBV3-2,CASASYRKENEKLFF,TGTGCCAGCGCAAGTTATAGGAAGGAAAATGAAAAACTGTTTTTT
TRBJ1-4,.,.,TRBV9,CASSAQSGREKLFF,TGTGCCAGCAGCGCACAATCAGGGAGGGAAAAACTGTTTTTT
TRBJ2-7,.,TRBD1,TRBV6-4,CASRGGAGTASYEQYF,TGTGCCAGCCGTGGGGGAGCCGGGACAGCTTCCTACGAGCAGTACTTC
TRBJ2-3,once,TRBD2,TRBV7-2,CASTWTSGVTDTQYF,TGTGCCAGCACTTGGACTAGCGGGGTCACAGATACGCAGTATTTT
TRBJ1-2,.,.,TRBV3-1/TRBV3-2,CASSQDGGGLGYTF,TGTGCCAGCAGCCAAGACGGCGGGGGCTTGGGCTACACCTTC